The 16 T cell receptor beta chains listed next were all sequenced from one sample in a study of cytomegalovirus exposure and HLA in healthy donors. Both 60 Vbeta primers and 13 Jbeta primers went into the PCR. Sequenced by immunoSEQ multiplex PCR; TCRdb stores in-frame clones only, minus some. Of about 160,000 clones detected, around 80% appear once; the ten largest clones hold around 6.5%. The source material was PBMCs. The source is a male donor in good health and CMV-seropositive.

The CDR3 region is CASRGGVDEQFF. CDR3 nucleotides: TGTGCCAGCAGAGGTGGAGTCGATGAGCAGTTCTTC. The chain links TRBV2 to TRBJ2-1; D call uncertain. The V end lost 6 bases, the J end lost 8 bases, and 11 bases lay between the germline ends. Germline V lookup: CDR1 SNHLY, CDR2 FYNNEI. The CDR3 consists of 12 residues.

This chain links TRBV14 with TRBJ2-7, with TRBD1 identical over 8 bases. The CDR3 length is 15 residues. CDR1 and CDR2 (germline): SGHDN, FVKESK. V dropped 3 bases and J dropped 0; count of bases not matched to a gene: 4. CDR3 sequence: CASSQRTGISYEQYF. DNA of the CDR3: TGTGCCAGCAGCCAGAGGACAGGGATCTCCTACGAGCAGTACTTC. Together with reference TRBV14 and TRBJ2-7, the CDR3 gives the full variable domain: EAGVTQFPSHSVIEKGQTVTLRCDPISGHDNLYWYRRVMGKEIKFLLHFVKESKQDESGMPNNRFLAERTGGTYSTLKVQPAELEDSGVYFCASSQRTGISYEQYFGPGTRLTVT.

This clone has more than one count but fewer than ten. The gene calls are TRBV5-6 and TRBJ2-7, with D tentatively TRBD1 (6 bases). The CDR3 totals 14 residues. Per the germline V gene, CDR1 is SGHDT and CDR2 is YYEEEE. Trimming removed 0 bases from V and 3 bases from J, with 10 bases in between. The CDR3 reads CASSLGGQDYEQYF. CDR3 nucleotides: TGTGCCAGCAGCTTGGGGGGACAAGACTACGAGCAGTACTTC.

The rearrangement uses TRBV13 and TRBJ2-1; 7 positions agree with TRBD2. Germline CDR1 is PRHDT and CDR2 is FYEKMQ (reference sequence). CDR3 length equals 13 residues. J was trimmed by 10 bases and V by 3 bases; bases with no gene match: 6. The CDR3 sequence: CASSFAGEVEQFF. In DNA form, the CDR3 reads TGTGCCAGCAGCTTTGCGGGAGAGGTGGAGCAGTTCTTC.

This clone was seen a single time. This chain links TRBV27 with TRBJ2-7; tentative D call: TRBD2 (7 bases). The CDR3 sequence is 15 residues long. CDR1 and CDR2 (germline): MNHEY, SMNVEV (reference sequence). V lost 4 bases and J lost 5, with 18 bases in between. The CDR3 is CASSWQEGRGNEQYF. CDR3 DNA sequence: TGTGCCAGCAGTTGGCAGGAGGGGAGGGGGAACGAGCAGTACTTC.

The rearrangement links TRBV6-1 to TRBJ2-1; D is ambiguous. The V gene's germline CDR1 is MNHNS and CDR2 SASEGT. The CDR3 consists of 12 residues. The ends were cut back, 2 bases at V and 4 bases at J, with 3 bases in the middle. The CDR3 here is CASSERYNEQFF. CDR3 nucleotides: TGTGCCAGCAGTGAACGGTACAATGAGCAGTTCTTC.

The chain is built from TRBV30 and TRBJ1-2, with TRBD1 as a possible D gene (5 bases). Germline V CDR1 and CDR2: GTSNPN, SVGIG (reference sequence). The CDR3 covers 13 residues. V lost 5 bases and J 6 bases, leaving 16 bases between the germline ends. In nucleotides, the CDR3 is TGTGCCTGGGGGCGGGACCGGGTCCATGGCTACACCTTC. This translates into CAWGRDRVHGYTF.

The chain links TRBV4-3 to TRBJ1-2, with a weak D call TRBD1 (5 bases). Germline-derived CDR1 and CDR2 are LGHNA and YSLEER. This CDR3 spans 16 amino acids. V was shortened by 0 bases and J by 4 bases, with 15 bases between the two germline ends. This chain's CDR3 is CASSQDPLGVPYGYTF. The CDR3, as DNA: TGCGCCAGCAGCCAAGATCCCCTAGGGGTACCCTATGGCTACACCTTC.

The V gene is TRBV27, the J gene TRBJ2-7; 12 positions agree with TRBD2. Germline V gene sequence: CDR1 MNHEY, CDR2 SMNVEV (reference sequence). The CDR3 totals 14 residues. The V gene end was trimmed by 8 bases and the J gene end by 7 bases; junction bases not matched to a gene: 9. The CDR3 reads CASGIRLAGVEQYF. DNA of the CDR3: TGTGCCAGCGGAATAAGACTAGCGGGAGTTGAGCAGTACTTC.

The chain links TRBV7-9 to TRBJ2-7; 10 nucleotides agree with TRBD1. Germline CDR1 and CDR2: SEHNR and FQNEAQ (reference sequence). V dropped 7 bases and J dropped 5; count of bases not matched to a gene: 11. CDR3 length: 15 amino acids. Here the CDR3 reads CASTPRGTGVNEQYF. The CDR3 DNA is TGTGCCAGCACCCCACGGGGGACAGGGGTTAACGAGCAGTACTTC.

The chain joins TRBV5-1 to TRBJ2-6, with D unresolved. Per germline, CDR1 SGHRS and CDR2 YFSETQ. This CDR3 is 17 amino acids long. Trimming left V 4 bases short and J 3 bases short, with 17 bases between. This CDR3 is CASSKDWWAGGANVLTF. The CDR3 DNA reads TGCGCCAGCAGCAAGGATTGGTGGGCAGGTGGGGCCAACGTCCTGACTTTC. Full variable domain (rest looked up from reference TRBV5-1 and TRBJ2-6): KAGVTQTPRYLIKTRGQQVTLSCSPISGHRSVSWYQQTPGQGLQFLFEYFSETQRNKGNFPGRFSGRQFSNSRSEMNVSTLELGDSALYLCASSKDWWAGGANVLTFGAGSRLTVL.

The J gene is TRBJ2-7, the V gene TRBV28, with D possibly TRBD1 on 6 matching bases. Germline CDR1 MDHEN, CDR2 SYDVKM. The CDR3 is 14 amino acids. V was cut by 2 bases and J by 3 bases, with 11 bases left in between. The CDR3 sequence is CASSLPQGNYEQYF. CDR3 nucleotide sequence: TGTGCCAGCAGTTTACCCCAGGGGAACTACGAGCAGTACTTC.

The CDR3 is CASSSPSQGRNNEQFF. The DNA of the CDR3 is TGTGCCAGCAGCTCACCCTCCCAGGGCAGGAACAATGAGCAGTTCTTC. J is TRBJ2-1 and V is TRBV11-3; TRBD1 is a possible D gene (5 bases). The CDR3 extends over 16 amino acids. Trimming stripped 4 bases from V and 5 bases from J, with 18 bases between. Germline-derived CDR1 and CDR2 are SGHNT and YENEEA. Full variable domain (outside the CDR3, taken from reference TRBV11-3 and TRBJ2-1): EAGVVQSPRYKIIEKKQPVAFWCNPISGHNTLYWYLQNLGQGPELLIRYENEEAVDDSQLPKDRFSAERLKGVDSTLKIQPAELGDSAVYLCASSSPSQGRNNEQFFGPGTRLTVL.

Concerning this clone itself: One junction end disagrees with the germline gene, perhaps due to a read error. The chain carries TRBV7-9 and TRBJ2-7, with 7 bases fitting TRBD2. This CDR3 is built from 15 residues. Germline V CDR1 and CDR2: SEHNR, FQNEAQ (reference sequence). In DNA form, the CDR3 reads TGTTCCAGCAGCTTAGGAGCGGGGAGCTCCTACGAGCAGTACTTC. Its protein product is CSSSLGAGSSYEQYF.

The rearrangement links TRBV19 to TRBJ2-5, with 9 bases lining up with TRBD1. After removal of 8 bases from V and 4 bases from J, the junction contained 5 bases not matched to a gene. The germline CDR1 and CDR2 sequences are LNHDA and SQIVND (reference sequence). The CDR3 has 13 residues. The CDR3 loop reads CASGDRATETQYF. The DNA of the CDR3 is TGTGCCAGTGGGGACAGGGCTACAGAGACCCAGTACTTC.

The chain recombines TRBV30 with TRBJ1-4, with D hard to call. V was shortened by 0 bases and J by 8 bases, with 10 bases between the two germline ends. This CDR3 has 13 residues. Germline-derived CDR1 and CDR2 are GTSNPN and SVGIG (reference sequence). CDR3 in DNA: TGTGCCTGGAGTGTAGGTCGGAGGGAAAAACTGTTTTTT. It yields the protein CAWSVGRREKLFF.